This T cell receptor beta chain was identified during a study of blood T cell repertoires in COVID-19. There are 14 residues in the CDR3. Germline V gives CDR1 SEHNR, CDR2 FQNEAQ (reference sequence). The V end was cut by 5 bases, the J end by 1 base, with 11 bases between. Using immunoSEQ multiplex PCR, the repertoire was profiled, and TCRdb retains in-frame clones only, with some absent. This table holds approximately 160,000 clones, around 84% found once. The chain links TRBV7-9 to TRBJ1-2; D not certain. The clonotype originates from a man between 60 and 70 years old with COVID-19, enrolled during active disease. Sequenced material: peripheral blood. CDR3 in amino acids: CASSPNTNNYGYTF. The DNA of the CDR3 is TGTGCCAGCAGCCCGAACACAAATAACTATGGCTACACCTTC.